One and the same sample provided the 20 T cell receptor beta chains below, sequenced in a study of cytomegalovirus exposure and HLA in healthy donors. 60 Vbeta and 13 Jbeta primers were used in PCR. The assay was immunoSEQ multiplex PCR, and TCRdb's table has in-frame clones only and misses some. The repertoire holds about 120,000 clones, with under 90% as singletons. The source material was PBMCs. The receptors here all came from a woman in her thirties or forties in good health and CMV-seronegative.

Concerning this clone itself: A junction boundary mismatches the germline segment, possibly from a read error. The chain joins TRBV7-9 to TRBJ2-7; maybe TRBD2 (5 bases). The CDR3 runs 15 residues. Per germline, CDR1 SEHNR and CDR2 FQNEAQ (reference sequence). This CDR3 reads CSSSLSGLERNEQYF. For the CDR3, the DNA is TGTTCCAGCAGCTTATCTGGGCTTGAGCGGAACGAGCAGTACTTC. The entire variable domain, with the rest obtained from reference TRBV7-9 and TRBJ2-7, is as follows: DTGVSQNPRHKITKRGQNVTFRCDPISEHNRLYWYRQTLGQGPEFLTYFQNEAQLEKSRLLSDRFSAERPKGSFSTLEIQRTEQGDSAMYLCSSSLSGLERNEQYFGPGTRLTVT.

This chain joins TRBV4-1 and TRBJ2-7; 7 bases match TRBD2. The germline V gene encodes CDR1 MGHRA and CDR2 YSYEKL. This CDR3 comprises 14 residues. J lost 2 bases, V lost 3 bases, and 4 bases had no gene match. DNA for the CDR3: TGCGCCAGCAGCCAGGCCGCGGGGGCCTACGAGCAGTACTTC. It translates to CASSQAAGAYEQYF.

J is TRBJ2-5 and V is TRBV27; a possible D gene is TRBD2 (6 bases). The J call is in doubt because the DNA end fits TRBJ2-7 better. This CDR3 has 15 residues. The V gene's germline CDR1 is MNHEY and CDR2 SMNVEV (reference sequence). The CDR3 reads CASSLEVGGPHEQYF. CDR3 nucleotide sequence: TGTGCCAGCAGTCTGGAGGTGGGAGGACCCCACGAGCAGTACTTC.

The chain joins TRBV13 to TRBJ1-1; 9 positions match TRBD1. This CDR3 has 16 residues. V was clipped by 6 bases and J by 1 base; unmatched bases: 9. Germline CDR1 reads PRHDT; CDR2 reads FYEKMQ (reference sequence). The CDR3 loop reads CASSWTGAAWNTEAFF. The CDR3 bases are TGTGCCAGCAGTTGGACAGGGGCTGCGTGGAACACTGAAGCTTTCTTT.

A single count supports this clone. The chain is built from TRBV11-2 and TRBJ2-2; no firm D call. Germline values: CDR1 SGHAT, CDR2 FQNNGV. V lost 5 bases and J 6 bases, leaving 7 bases between the germline ends. The CDR3 extends over 12 amino acids. CDR3 region: CASSPPSGELFF. The CDR3 coding sequence is TGTGCCAGCAGCCCCCCATCCGGGGAGCTGTTTTTT.

This chain joins TRBV15 and TRBJ2-2; D is perhaps TRBD1 (5 bases). V was shortened by 7 bases and J by 4 bases, with 10 bases between the two germline ends. Looked up from germline, CDR1 is LNHNV and CDR2 is YYDKDF (reference sequence). This CDR3 comprises 13 residues. For the CDR3, the DNA is TGTGCCACCACAGGGTGGGTCACCGGGGAGCTGTTTTTT. Translation: CATTGWVTGELFF.

This sequence joins TRBV12-5 and TRBJ1-1; possible D gene TRBD1, 5 bases. Per germline, CDR1 LGHNT and CDR2 FRNRAP. The CDR3 covers 13 residues. Trimming pared 5 bases from V and 1 base from J, leaving 8 bases between. The CDR3 spells CASGGGTNTEAFF. The CDR3 DNA sequence: TGTGCTAGTGGTGGGGGGACGAACACTGAAGCTTTCTTT.

J is TRBJ2-3 and V is TRBV5-6; 12 positions agree with TRBD2. The CDR3 is 18 amino acids. With 3 bases clipped from V and 6 bases from J, the junction kept 14 bases outside the gene matches. CDR1 SGHDT and CDR2 YYEEEE come from the germline V gene. The CDR3 DNA follows: TGTGCCAGCAGCTCGACCGGACTAGCGGGAAGGAGGATGGATACGCAGTATTTT. It translates to CASSSTGLAGRRMDTQYF.

V is TRBV7-9 and J is TRBJ2-3, with 7 bases matching TRBD2. The CDR3 is 15 residues long. CDR1 and CDR2 from the germline V gene are SEHNR and FQNEAQ (reference sequence). The J segment lost 2 bases and the V segment lost 5 bases, leaving 7 bases of the junction unmatched. The CDR3 here is CASSPYGGDTDTQYF. The CDR3 DNA reads as TGTGCCAGCAGCCCTTATGGGGGGGACACAGATACGCAGTATTTT.

In its sample, this clone was seen once. The chain combines TRBV7-6 with TRBJ2-3, with TRBD2 identical over 7 bases. Unmatched junction bases numbered 3, after V lost 0 bases and J lost 3 bases. The germline CDR1 and CDR2 sequences are SGHVS and FNYEAQ. This CDR3 contains 15 residues. CDR3 nucleotide sequence: TGTGCCAGCAGCTTAGCCTCACTAGCGACAGATACGCAGTATTTT. It encodes CASSLASLATDTQYF.

The chain combines TRBV29-1 with TRBJ2-7; D uncertain. Germline CDR1 reads SQVTM; CDR2 reads ANQGSEA. V lost 6 bases to trimming and J lost 5 bases, with 17 bases between them. The CDR3 has 13 amino acids. As DNA, the CDR3 is TGCAGCGTGAAACGGTCGTTGTTCAACGAGCAGTACTTC. Protein: CSVKRSLFNEQYF.

This chain joins TRBV10-3 and TRBJ2-3; 7 positions agree with TRBD1. Unmatched junction bases numbered 11, after V lost 4 bases and J lost 1 base. Per germline, CDR1 ENHRY and CDR2 SYGVKD. This CDR3 is 17 amino acids long. As DNA, the CDR3 is TGTGCCATCAGTGCCCGTCCTCGGACAGGCGGCACAGATACGCAGTATTTT. Its protein product is CAISARPRTGGTDTQYF.

This clone is a singleton in its sample. The chain has TRBV5-1 and TRBJ1-6, with TRBD1 matching over 7 bases. The V gene end was trimmed by 0 bases and the J gene end by 7 bases; junction bases not matched to a gene: 4. This CDR3 has 15 amino acids. Germline CDR1 SGHRS, CDR2 YFSETQ. The CDR3: CASSLAGTANSPLHF. CDR3 DNA sequence: TGCGCCAGCAGCTTGGCCGGGACAGCCAATTCACCCCTCCACTTT.

The CDR3 sequence: CASSGGLGTSGIKQFF. The CDR3 DNA reads as TGTGCCAGCAGCGGAGGACTTGGGACTAGCGGGATTAAGCAGTTCTTC. The rearrangement links TRBV9 to TRBJ2-1; the match to TRBD2 covers 13 bases. The germline gives CDR1 SGDLS, CDR2 YYNGEE. The junction had 11 bases not matched to a gene; V was cut back by 3 bases and J by 11 bases. The CDR3 totals 16 residues. Full variable domain (rest looked up from reference TRBV9 and TRBJ2-1): DSGVTQTPKHLITATGQRVTLRCSPRSGDLSVYWYQQSLDQGLQFLIQYYNGEERAKGNILERFSAQQFPDLHSELNLSSLELGDSALYFCASSGGLGTSGIKQFFGPGTRLTVL.

The chain links TRBV5-8 to TRBJ1-3; D is uncertain. This CDR3 is 14 amino acids long. The V gene lost 5 bases and the J gene lost 4 bases, with 13 bases spanning the gap. Germline V CDR1 and CDR2: SGHTS, YDEGEE. CDR3: CASSSNSGGNTIYF. The DNA for the CDR3 is TGTGCCAGCAGTTCCAATTCGGGAGGAAACACCATATATTTT.

V usage is TRBV30 and J usage is TRBJ2-7; D remains ambiguous. Germline values: CDR1 GTSNPN, CDR2 SVGIG (reference sequence). Trimming removed 0 bases at V and 3 bases at J, with 12 bases between. This CDR3 region has 14 residues. The CDR3 is CAWSVPRHFYEQYF. Here the CDR3 DNA reads TGTGCCTGGAGTGTACCGAGACACTTCTACGAGCAGTACTTC.

This rearrangement joins TRBV6-6 to TRBJ2-1; 8 bases agree with TRBD1. The ends lost 6 bases at V and 6 bases at J; junction bases unmatched: 7. The CDR3 extends over 14 amino acids. Germline V lookup: CDR1 MNHNY, CDR2 SVGAGI (reference sequence). The CDR3 here is CASRSQGAGNEQFF. DNA of the CDR3: TGTGCCAGCAGGAGTCAGGGGGCAGGCAATGAGCAGTTCTTC.

In this sample, this clone turned up once. The DNA for the CDR3 is TGTGCCATCGGGAGGGGGGAAGGAGATGGCTACACCTTC. Translating gives CAIGRGEGDGYTF. This chain uses TRBV10-3 with TRBJ1-2; the D gene is possibly TRBD1 (6 bases). Germline V gives CDR1 ENHRY, CDR2 SYGVKD. Trimming removed 8 bases at V and 6 bases at J, with 16 bases between. This CDR3 is built from 13 residues.

The rearrangement links TRBV6-1 to TRBJ1-2; possibly TRBD1 for D (6 bases). Germline assignment: CDR1 MNHNS and CDR2 SASEGT. The CDR3 has 15 amino acids. V lost 10 bases, J lost 0 bases, and 18 bases lay in between. CDR3 residues: CATSVTGWANYGYTF. CDR3 in DNA: TGTGCCACCTCTGTTACAGGGTGGGCTAACTATGGCTACACCTTC.

J is TRBJ2-7 and V is TRBV7-9, with 12 bases fitting TRBD1. Germline-derived CDR1 and CDR2 are SEHNR and FQNEAQ (reference sequence). CDR3 length equals 16 residues. V lost 1 base and J lost 4; bases outside the gene matches: 5. The CDR3 nucleotides are TGTGCCAGCAGCTTAGATCCGGGACAGGGGGCTTACGAGCAGTACTTC. The encoded protein is CASSLDPGQGAYEQYF.